This T cell receptor beta chain came from a study of CXCR3-negative and CXCR3-positive naive CD8 T cells. There are 17 residues in the CDR3. Whole-study results and caveats: Memory CD8+ T cell repertoires were far less diverse than both naive subsets.

UMI-labeled 5' RACE yielded the TRB cDNA libraries. TCRdb reanalyzed the 5' RACE reads and collapses them to one entry per CDR3 protein, without DNA. In total, the table holds about 62,000 distinct CDR3 sequences. Note on this clonotype: The antigen is unknown.

Sequencing was performed on naive CXCR3- CD8+ T cells from blood. This sample's subset: CD45RO-CCR7+CD27+CD95- naive CD8+ T cells lacking CXCR3 (TNR3-). This TCR derives from a human donor in good health. Some clones in this sample may be carry-over from other donors' samples. The J gene is TRBJ2-7, the V gene TRBV23-1. TRBV23-1 is an ORF, with its function uncertain. The CDR3 spells CASSQSIITGGSYEQYF.